The T cell receptor beta chain under discussion was sequenced for a study of cytomegalovirus exposure and HLA in healthy donors. The study, taken as a whole, reports: A prior analysis recorded that most TCR beta V segments were productive about 90% or about 30% of the time. Listed as cytomegalovirus-associated were 150 to 200 TCR beta chains. A missense DCLRE1C variant was associated with V- and J-gene trimming of TCR beta chains in a later analysis, and an independent cohort replicated the association. Indistinguishability led to the exclusion of some V segments, TRBV6-2 and TRBV6-3 included.

Comment on this clone: Its specificity is not known.

The PCR contained 60 Vbeta and 13 Jbeta primers. Generated by immunoSEQ multiplex PCR, the TCRdb table keeps only in-frame clones and is missing some. The table lists 120,000 to 150,000 clones, roughly 80% of them singletons. The CDR3 runs 17 residues. The germline V and J ends were trimmed by 7 bases and 1 base, with 22 bases remaining between them. Germline lookup yields CDR1 MDHEN and CDR2 SYDVKM. This chain joins TRBV28 and TRBJ1-2; D is unclear. Input material: PBMCs. The sequence came from a woman aged 45-65 years in good health and CMV-seropositive. This chain's CDR3 is CASTISSSLRINYGYTF. The CDR3 DNA is TGTGCCAGCACCATCTCATCGAGCCTCAGGATTAACTATGGCTACACCTTC.